The next 32 T cell receptor beta chains were all read from a single sample in a study of shared clonotypes between healthy human individuals. Sequencing used immunoSEQ multiplex PCR; TCRdb keeps in-frame clones, though not all of them. The table has about 490,000 clones, around 85% seen once; the top ten hold about 13%. The sequencing sample was made of PBMCs. All receptors come from a woman aged 40-49 years in good health. Some clones in this sample may be carry-over from other donors' samples.

This clone has a count of ten or more. Distinct nucleotide sequences in the sample also encode this CDR3. The DNA of the CDR3 is TGTGCCAGCAGCTTAGCGGGAGAGTTTCGAGAGACCCAGTACTTC. Residues: CASSLAGEFRETQYF. The chain is built from TRBV6-5 and TRBJ2-5; 9 bases are a match to TRBD2. V lost 6 bases to trimming and J lost 4 bases; unmatched junction nucleotides: 9. The CDR3 sequence is 15 residues long. Germline V gene data show CDR1 as MNHEY and CDR2 as SVGAGI.

V is TRBV2 and J is TRBJ1-4, with 7 positions matching TRBD1. With 2 bases clipped from V and 8 bases from J, the junction kept 8 bases outside the gene matches. The CDR3 totals 15 residues. Germline V gives CDR1 SNHLY, CDR2 FYNNEI. The DNA for the CDR3 is TGTGCCAGCAGTGAAAGGGGGCTTTCAGGGGAAAAACTGTTTTTT. It specifies CASSERGLSGEKLFF.

The chain couples TRBV7-2 to TRBJ2-7; 11 bases are a match to TRBD2. This CDR3 is built from 14 residues. CDR1 and CDR2 from the germline V gene are SGHTA and FQGNSA. With 3 bases clipped from V and 6 bases from J, the junction kept 4 bases outside the gene matches. The CDR3 is CASSFSGRAGEQYF. The CDR3 DNA reads as TGTGCCAGCAGCTTTAGCGGGAGGGCCGGCGAGCAGTACTTC.

The chain links TRBV29-1 to TRBJ1-5; D gene uncertain. Germline CDR1 reads SQVTM; CDR2 reads ANQGSEA. The V end lost 1 base, the J end lost 0 bases, and 4 bases lay between the germline ends. The CDR3 length is 13 residues. The CDR3 region is CSVEVDSNQPQHF. DNA for the CDR3: TGCAGCGTTGAAGTAGATAGCAATCAGCCCCAGCATTTT.

This chain connects TRBV11-2 to TRBJ1-2; TRBD1 might be the D (5 bases). V was pared by 5 bases and J by 2 bases, with 18 bases between. The germline gives CDR1 SGHAT, CDR2 FQNNGV. The CDR3 loop spans 16 amino acids. Here the CDR3 DNA reads TGTGCCAGCAGCCCGACTCCCTCGGCAGGGAACTATGGCTACACCTTC. Translating gives CASSPTPSAGNYGYTF. Full variable domain (remainder filled in from reference TRBV11-2 and TRBJ1-2): EAGVAQSPRYKIIEKRQSVAFWCNPISGHATLYWYQQILGQGPKLLIQFQNNGVVDDSQLPKDRFSAERLKGVDSTLKIQPAKLEDSAVYLCASSPTPSAGNYGYTFGSGTRLTVV.

A note on this clone: A far larger clone is one nucleotide away, so this likely arose from a read error. Other DNA sequences in the sample encode the same CDR3. This CDR3 is CASSEGTVEVEKLFF. CDR3 sequence (DNA): TGTGCCAGCAGTGAAGGCACAGTAGAAGTTGAAAAACTGTTTTTT. The V gene is TRBV6-1, the J gene TRBJ1-4; D is ambiguous. The CDR3 totals 15 residues. Per germline, CDR1 MNHNS and CDR2 SASEGT. V was cut by 1 base and J by 7 bases, with 13 bases left in between.

The rearrangement joins TRBV30 to TRBJ1-4, with a possible D match to TRBD1 (5 bases). The length of the CDR3 is 15 residues. Between the trimmed V and J ends, which lost 2 bases and 3 bases, there was a span of 13 bases. Germline values: CDR1 GTSNPN, CDR2 SVGIG (reference sequence). Here the CDR3 reads CAWSPLSGPNEKLFF. The CDR3, as DNA: TGTGCCTGGAGTCCCCTATCGGGACCTAATGAAAAACTGTTTTTT.

This clone was observed a few times. The rearrangement links TRBV28 to TRBJ1-1; 7 bases agree with TRBD1. CDR1 is MDHEN, CDR2 SYDVKM, per germline. The CDR3 extends over 12 amino acids. Trimming at V came to 6 bases and at J to 3 bases, leaving 1 base not matched to a gene. The CDR3 region is CASRQGDTEAFF. The DNA for the CDR3 is TGTGCCAGCAGGCAGGGGGACACTGAAGCTTTCTTT.

V gene TRBV9 combines with J gene TRBJ1-4; perhaps TRBD1 as D (6 bases). Germline-derived CDR1 and CDR2 are SGDLS and YYNGEE. V was pared by 0 bases and J by 4 bases, with 10 bases between. This CDR3 is built from 15 residues. This CDR3 is CASSVDGQFNEKLFF. The CDR3 region has the DNA TGTGCCAGCAGCGTAGACGGACAGTTTAATGAAAAACTGTTTTTT.

The chain has TRBV15 and TRBJ2-1, with a tentative D call TRBD2 (5 bases). Between the trimmed V and J ends, which lost 5 bases and 8 bases, there was a span of 13 bases. Germline V gene lookup returns CDR1 LNHNV and CDR2 YYDKDF (reference sequence). The CDR3 is 13 amino acids. CDR3 in DNA: TGTGCCACCAGCGCGGGTATGCTGGATGAGCAGTTCTTC. Translating gives CATSAGMLDEQFF. Using reference TRBV15 and TRBJ2-1 for the parts outside the CDR3, the full variable domain is DAMVIQNPRYQVTQFGKPVTLSCSQTLNHNVMYWYQQKSSQAPKLLFHYYDKDFNNEADTPDNFQSRRPNTSFCFLDIRSPGLGDTAMYLCATSAGMLDEQFFGPGTRLTVL.

The V gene is TRBV5-6, the J gene TRBJ1-1, with TRBD1 matching 8 bases. The CDR3 spans 15 residues. The germline gives CDR1 SGHDT, CDR2 YYEEEE. V lost 4 bases to trimming and J lost 6 bases; unmatched junction nucleotides: 11. The CDR3 DNA reads TGTGCCAGCAGCCCAGAGACAGGGGCGGTGGCTGAAGCTTTCTTT. Its protein product is CASSPETGAVAEAFF.

V usage is TRBV30 and J usage is TRBJ2-7; D is undetermined. The CDR3 has 13 residues. Germline V gene lookup returns CDR1 GTSNPN and CDR2 SVGIG (reference sequence). V lost 4 bases and J lost 1, with 11 bases in between. The CDR3 reads CAWNLERSYEQYF. CDR3 nucleotide sequence: TGTGCCTGGAACCTCGAGAGATCCTACGAGCAGTACTTC.

A note on this clone: A far larger clone is just one base off, so this is likely a read error. This chain links TRBV11-2 with TRBJ2-3; 10 nucleotides align to TRBD2. Germline CDR1 is SGHAT and CDR2 is FQNNGV. The CDR3 totals 16 residues. This CDR3 reads CASSVLLAGHTDMQYF. The CDR3 region has the DNA TGTGCCAGCAGCGTTCTACTAGCGGGACACACAGATATGCAGTATTTT.

The chain has TRBV28 and TRBJ1-5; maybe TRBD1 (5 bases). The CDR3 runs 17 residues. Germline loops: CDR1 MDHEN, CDR2 SYDVKM. Trimming shortened V by 2 bases and J by 2 bases, and 16 bases separated the two germline ends. The CDR3 reads CASSLPPPEGRNQPQHF. Written as DNA, the CDR3 is TGTGCCAGCAGTTTACCCCCGCCAGAGGGACGCAATCAGCCCCAGCATTTT.

This clone has just a few counts. It differs at one base from a far larger clone, so likely a read error. The chain couples TRBV2 to TRBJ2-3; no reliable D call. CDR1 is SNHLY, CDR2 FYNNEI, per germline. V dropped 7 bases and J dropped 10 bases, with 6 bases sitting between them. This CDR3 contains 9 residues. The CDR3 sequence: CASNDPQYF. CDR3 DNA: TGTGCCAGCAACGATCCGCAGTATTTT. The full variable domain, in which reference TRBV2 and TRBJ2-3 provide the parts outside the CDR3, is EPEVTQTPSHQVTQMGQEVILRCVPISNHLYFYWYRQILGQKVEFLVSFYNNEISEKSEIFDDQFSVERPDGSNFTLKIRSTKLEDSAMYFCASNDPQYFGPGTRLTVL.

The V and J genes are TRBV28 and TRBJ2-1; possible D gene TRBD2, 5 bases. V lost 1 base and J 0 bases, leaving 16 bases between the germline ends. CDR3 length equals 18 residues. Germline CDR1 reads MDHEN; CDR2 reads SYDVKM. For the CDR3, the DNA is TGTGCCAGCAGTTTATTTTCCGTAGAGCGGTCCTCCTACAATGAGCAGTTCTTC. It is translated as CASSLFSVERSSYNEQFF.

The chain links TRBV10-1 to TRBJ2-3; 7 bases map to TRBD2. The CDR3 consists of 15 residues. Germline V CDR1 and CDR2: WNHNN, SYGVQD (reference sequence). J was trimmed by 4 bases and V by 0 bases; bases with no gene match: 4. The CDR3 nucleotides are TGCGCCAGCAGTGAGTCGGTGGGGGGGTCAGATACGCAGTATTTT. Translation: CASSESVGGSDTQYF.

The V gene is TRBV9, the J gene TRBJ2-2; D remains ambiguous. V gave up 0 bases and J gave up 4 bases, with 10 bases separating them. This CDR3 has 15 amino acids. Germline CDR1 reads SGDLS; CDR2 reads YYNGEE. The CDR3 sequence is CASSVGSRSTGELFF. The CDR3 DNA follows: TGTGCCAGCAGCGTAGGGTCTAGGAGCACCGGGGAGCTGTTTTTT.

The gene calls are TRBV4-2 and TRBJ2-2, with a weak D call TRBD2 (6 bases). The CDR3 sequence is 18 residues long. Looked up from germline, CDR1 is LGHNA and CDR2 is YNFKEQ. The ends were cut back, 1 base at V and 0 bases at J, with 15 bases in the middle. Here the CDR3 reads CASSQVRASETNTGELFF. The CDR3 bases are TGTGCCAGCAGCCAAGTAAGGGCTAGCGAAACGAACACCGGGGAGCTGTTTTTT.

This chain joins TRBV7-2 and TRBJ2-1, with a weak D call TRBD2 (5 bases). Germline CDR1 is SGHTA and CDR2 is FQGNSA. Trimming removed 2 bases from V and 9 bases from J, with 20 bases in between. This CDR3 has 16 residues. Written as DNA, the CDR3 is TGTGCCAGCAGCTTAATTGAGAGAAGCGGTGGAAGTGAGCAGTTCTTC. Protein sequence: CASSLIERSGGSEQFF.

The chain joins TRBV29-1 to TRBJ2-7, with TRBD2 matching over 11 bases. The CDR3 loop spans 14 amino acids. The V and J ends lost 4 bases and 4 bases, in that order; junction bases with no gene match: 6. Germline V CDR1 and CDR2: SQVTM, ANQGSEA. The CDR3 is CSVGSLAGGYEQYF. The CDR3 DNA reads as TGCAGCGTTGGAAGTTTAGCGGGAGGGTACGAGCAGTACTTC.

For the CDR3, the DNA is TGTGCCAGCAGCAGGTCCCTGGCTACCTACGAGCAGTACTTC. Translating gives CASSRSLATYEQYF. The V call is TRBV11-2, the J call TRBJ2-7, with unresolved D. Between the trimmed V and J ends, which lost 5 bases and 2 bases, there was a span of 13 bases. Looked up from germline, CDR1 is SGHAT and CDR2 is FQNNGV. This CDR3 is 14 amino acids long.

The V and J genes are TRBV7-8 and TRBJ2-7; no firm D call. Trimming took 1 base from V and 6 from J, leaving 19 bases between them. Germline CDR1 is SGHVS and CDR2 is FQNEAQ. This CDR3 region has 16 residues. The CDR3 spells CASSLVQQTVNAEQYF. For the CDR3, the DNA is TGTGCCAGCAGCTTAGTGCAACAGACCGTAAATGCCGAGCAGTACTTC. Complete variable domain (other parts from reference TRBV7-8 and TRBJ2-7): GAGVSQSPRYKVAKRGQDVALRCDPISGHVSLFWYQQALGQGPEFLTYFQNEAQLDKSGLPSDRFFAERPEGSVSTLKIQRTQQEDSAVYLCASSLVQQTVNAEQYFGPGTRLTVT.

The chain uses TRBV6-1 and TRBJ1-1; 7 bases align to TRBD1. The CDR3 runs to 15 residues. V shed 6 bases and J 1 base; nucleotides not matched to a gene: 8. Germline CDR1 reads MNHNS; CDR2 reads SASEGT. As DNA, the CDR3 is TGTGCCAGCAGACCCGGGACAGCACAGAACACTGAAGCTTTCTTT. This translates into CASRPGTAQNTEAFF.

The chain joins TRBV9 to TRBJ2-7, with D perhaps TRBD2 (7 bases). Trimming stripped 4 bases from V and 5 bases from J, with 22 bases between. From germline, CDR1 is SGDLS and CDR2 YYNGEE. This CDR3 has 16 residues. The CDR3 region has the DNA TGTGCCAGCAGCCCCGTAGGGGGGGGGCTAGCGGACGAGCAGTACTTC. It specifies CASSPVGGGLADEQYF.

The J gene is TRBJ2-3, the V gene TRBV5-1; D uncertain. Germline V gene lookup returns CDR1 SGHRS and CDR2 YFSETQ. V gave up 2 bases and J gave up 3 bases, with 7 bases separating them. This CDR3 is built from 13 residues. The CDR3 DNA reads TGCGCCAGCAGCTTCGATTTTACAGATACGCAGTATTTT. This gives the protein CASSFDFTDTQYF.

As regards this clone: Only one base separates this from a far larger clonotype, so it likely reflects a read error. The chain recombines TRBV5-6 with TRBJ1-2; D gene uncertain. The CDR3 loop spans 13 amino acids. Trimming took off 2 bases at V and 6 bases at J, with 11 bases between the two ends. Germline CDR1 reads SGHDT; CDR2 reads YYEEEE. DNA for the CDR3: TGTGCCAGCAGCTTCTCCTGGACCAATGGCTACACCTTC. Residues: CASSFSWTNGYTF.

A few counts support this clone. The chain recombines TRBV28 with TRBJ1-5; TRBD1 is a possible D gene (5 bases). The CDR3 length is 14 residues. The V end was cut by 7 bases, the J end by 5 bases, with 15 bases between. Germline V gene lookup returns CDR1 MDHEN and CDR2 SYDVKM. The CDR3, as DNA: TGTGCCAGCACCACTGGGGGGACGGATCAGCCCCAGCATTTT. Translated: CASTTGGTDQPQHF.

The chain recombines TRBV11-2 with TRBJ1-1; D is perhaps TRBD1 (5 bases). Trimming removed 1 base at V and 4 bases at J, with 10 bases between. Germline values: CDR1 SGHAT, CDR2 FQNNGV. The CDR3 is made up of 14 amino acids. The CDR3 here is CASSLAQGITEAFF. In DNA form, the CDR3 reads TGTGCCAGCAGCTTAGCCCAGGGAATCACTGAAGCTTTCTTT.

This CDR3 reads CSVPGDGNEKLFF. The CDR3 coding sequence is TGCAGCGTTCCTGGGGACGGAAACGAAAAACTGTTTTTT. J is TRBJ1-4 and V is TRBV29-1; tentative D call: TRBD1 (5 bases). Germline V lookup: CDR1 SQVTM, CDR2 ANQGSEA. Trimming shortened V by 5 bases and J by 8 bases, and 15 bases separated the two germline ends. The CDR3 length is 13 residues.

The V gene is TRBV5-1, the J gene TRBJ1-1; 7 bases map to TRBD1. The junction had 1 base not matched to a gene; V was cut back by 2 bases and J by 0 bases. This CDR3 is built from 14 residues. Looked up from germline, CDR1 is SGHRS and CDR2 is YFSETQ. Here the CDR3 DNA reads TGCGCCAGCAGCTTTGACAGGGTGAACACTGAAGCTTTCTTT. Translation: CASSFDRVNTEAFF. Full variable domain (missing parts from reference TRBV5-1 and TRBJ1-1): KAGVTQTPRYLIKTRGQQVTLSCSPISGHRSVSWYQQTPGQGLQFLFEYFSETQRNKGNFPGRFSGRQFSNSRSEMNVSTLELGDSALYLCASSFDRVNTEAFFGQGTRLTVV.

The rearrangement uses TRBV6-1 and TRBJ2-1, with D possibly being TRBD1 (5 bases). The CDR3 covers 12 residues. Trimming shortened V by 2 bases and J by 8 bases, and 7 bases separated the two germline ends. The germline V gene encodes CDR1 MNHNS and CDR2 SASEGT. The CDR3 protein is CASSERGDEQFF. The CDR3 DNA sequence: TGTGCCAGCAGTGAAAGGGGCGATGAGCAGTTCTTC.